This is a list of T cell receptor beta chains from one sample in a study of metastatic and nonmetastatic thyroid tumors. TCRdb recomputed clones from the PCR reads via MiXCR. The table records about 21,000 clones, roughly 27% of them present only once. Specimen: tumor tissue. These receptors were obtained from a male donor with papillary thyroid cancer or a benign thyroid nodule (not recorded which). Some clones in this sample may be carry-over from other donors' samples. The CDR3 runs from the conserved cysteine through the conserved F or W. Fields, in order: clone size, D gene, J gene, V gene, CDR3 protein, CDR3 DNA. D genes are given only for firm matches. Size is omitted from some rows. Given values are once, few, many or a class for expanded clones.

>-|-|TRBJ1-5|TRBV6-1
CASSQGTHSNQPQHF
TGTGCCAGCAGTCAGGGGACGCATAGCAATCAGCCCCAGCATTTT
>-|TRBD2|TRBJ2-7|TRBV11-1
CASSSGTSGSSSYEQYF
TGTGCCAGCAGCTCCGGGACTAGCGGGAGCAGCTCCTACGAGCAGTACTTC
>medium-sized|-|TRBJ2-7|TRBV28
CASAWQGIGAYEQYF
TGTGCCAGCGCTTGGCAGGGAATTGGGGCCTACGAGCAGTACTTC
>medium-sized|-|TRBJ2-2|TRBV10-3
CAISDRYRGNTGELFF
TGTGCCATCAGTGATCGCTATCGGGGAAACACCGGGGAGCTGTTTTTT
>-|-|TRBJ1-1|TRBV30
CAWSKGGNTEAFF
TGTGCCTGGAGTAAGGGGGGGAACACTGAAGCTTTCTTT
>-|TRBD2|TRBJ2-7|TRBV10-3
CASQGLAGVDEQYF
TGTGCCTCCCAAGGACTAGCGGGAGTCGACGAGCAGTACTTC
>many|-|TRBJ2-5|TRBV5-1
CASSRTDQETQYF
TGCGCCAGCAGCAGGACAGACCAAGAGACCCAGTACTTC
>few|-|TRBJ2-7|TRBV20-1
CSARASYEQYF
TGCAGTGCTAGAGCGAGCTACGAGCAGTACTTC
>-|TRBD1|TRBJ2-1|TRBV20-1
CSASQTGNEQFF
TGCAGTGCTAGCCAGACAGGGAATGAGCAGTTCTTC
>-|-|TRBJ2-5|TRBV2
CASTRGETQYF
TGTGCCAGCACCCGGGGAGAGACCCAGTACTTC
>many|TRBD1|TRBJ1-1|TRBV7-6
CASSPSGQGGSTEAFF
TGTGCCAGCAGCCCCTCGGGACAGGGAGGGAGCACTGAAGCTTTCTTT
>-|-|TRBJ1-1|TRBV28
CASEQNGLEAFF
TGTGCCAGCGAACAGAACGGTTTGGAAGCTTTCTTT
>-|-|TRBJ2-3|TRBV6-1
CASSRGPDRGTQYF
TGTGCCAGCAGCCGGGGACCAGATAGAGGAACGCAGTATTTT
>-|-|TRBJ2-1|TRBV5-1
CASSLAQGEYNEQFF
TGCGCCAGCAGCTTGGCCCAGGGAGAATACAATGAGCAGTTCTTC
>many|-|TRBJ1-1|TRBV2
CASRRSSTEAFF
TGTGCCAGCAGGAGATCCTCAACTGAAGCTTTCTTT
>-|-|TRBJ1-1|TRBV20-1
CSARDVGGVEAFF
TGCAGTGCGCGAGACGTGGGGGGGGTCGAAGCTTTCTTT
>few|TRBD2|TRBJ2-3|TRBV5-1
CASSLLAGVNTDTQYF
TGCGCCAGCAGCCTTTTAGCGGGGGTAAACACAGATACGCAGTATTTT
>many|TRBD1|TRBJ2-2|TRBV11-2
CASTPPPGQQNTGELFF
TGTGCCAGCACCCCGCCGCCGGGACAGCAAAACACCGGGGAGCTGTTTTTT
>few|-|TRBJ1-1|TRBV29-1
CSVDSFLGSTEAFF
TGCAGCGTTGATAGTTTCTTGGGAAGCACTGAAGCTTTCTTT
>once|-|TRBJ1-1|TRBV20-1
CSARQGNTEAFF
TGCAGTGCTAGGCAGGGGAACACTGAAGCTTTCTTT
>few|-|TRBJ1-5|TRBV24-1
CATSDLDNQPQHF
TGTGCCACCAGTGATTTGGACAATCAGCCCCAGCATTTT
>-|-|TRBJ2-3|TRBV7-3
CASSWTSTDTQYF
TGTGCCAGCAGCTGGACAAGCACAGATACGCAGTATTTT
>many|-|TRBJ2-7|TRBV2
CASSPQAYEQYF
TGTGCCAGCAGTCCTCAAGCATACGAGCAGTACTTC
>-|-|TRBJ1-1|TRBV14
CASSPRGNTEAFF
TGTGCCAGCAGCCCCAGGGGAAATACTGAAGCTTTCTTT
>-|-|TRBJ2-2|TRBV20-1
CSARRQHTGELFF
TGCAGTGCTAGAAGACAGCACACCGGGGAGCTGTTTTTT
>few|-|TRBJ2-7|TRBV7-2
CASSLAPLPQGGGEQYF
TGTGCCAGCAGCTTAGCGCCTCTCCCCCAGGGTGGCGGAGAGCAGTACTTC
>many|TRBD1|TRBJ2-2|TRBV6-2/TRBV6-3
CASSAGQGDTGELFF
TGTGCCAGCAGTGCTGGACAGGGGGACACCGGGGAGCTGTTTTTT
>-|-|TRBJ2-2|TRBV6-2/TRBV6-3
CASSYAPNTGELFF
TGTGCCAGCAGTTACGCCCCGAATACCGGGGAGCTGTTTTTT
>-|TRBD1|TRBJ2-7|TRBV20-1
CSARGPVQGVSYEQYF
TGCAGTGCTAGAGGTCCCGTACAGGGGGTGTCCTACGAGCAGTACTTC
>many|TRBD1|TRBJ2-2|TRBV20-1
CSAAGQGADTGELFF
TGCAGTGCTGCTGGACAGGGGGCAGACACCGGGGAGCTGTTTTTT
>-|-|TRBJ2-7|TRBV11-1
CASSPSGGHSPYEQYF
TGTGCCAGCAGCCCGTCGGGCGGTCACTCGCCCTACGAGCAGTACTTC
>many|-|TRBJ1-3|TRBV5-1
CASSKGDWQGGNTIYF
TGCGCCAGCAGTAAAGGCGATTGGCAGGGTGGAAACACCATATATTTT
>many|TRBD1|TRBJ1-1|TRBV30
CAWSRTGAYGLSMALEAFF
TGTGCCTGGAGTAGGACAGGGGCCTACGGGTTGTCAATGGCATTGGAAGCTTTCTTT
>few|-|TRBJ2-1|TRBV6-1
CASSDPTQYNEQFF
TGTGCCAGCAGTGATCCCACACAATACAATGAGCAGTTCTTC
>-|-|TRBJ1-1|TRBV28
CASSGVTEAFF
TGTGCCAGCAGTGGGGTCACTGAAGCTTTCTTT
>medium-sized|TRBD1|TRBJ2-7|TRBV2
CASSGWTGSSYEQYF
TGTGCCAGCAGTGGATGGACAGGGAGCTCCTACGAGCAGTACTTC
>-|-|TRBJ2-3|TRBV4-1
CASSAGAWDPGTQYF
TGCGCCAGCAGCGCAGGGGCGTGGGATCCAGGTACGCAGTATTTT
>medium-sized|TRBD1|TRBJ2-2|TRBV6-2/TRBV6-3
CASTGTGYTGELFF
TGTGCCAGCACCGGGACAGGGTACACCGGGGAGCTGTTTTTT
>many|TRBD2|TRBJ2-2|TRBV20-1
CSGETSSNTGELFF
TGCAGTGGAGAGACTAGCTCGAACACCGGGGAGCTGTTTTTT
>medium-sized|TRBD2|TRBJ2-5|TRBV5-1
CASSPTGTSGSFVETQYF
TGCGCCAGCAGCCCAACCGGGACTAGCGGGAGTTTCGTGGAGACCCAGTACTTC
>-|-|TRBJ1-2|TRBV12-3/TRBV12-4
CASSLAGGGVGYTF
TGTGCCAGCAGTTTAGCGGGGGGGGGAGTTGGCTACACCTTC
>-|TRBD2|TRBJ2-3|TRBV11-2
CAISYGTRGDTQYF
TGTGCCATCAGCTATGGGACTAGGGGCGATACGCAGTATTTT
>-|TRBD1|TRBJ1-3|TRBV30
CAWSTGGSGNTIYF
TGTGCCTGGAGTACAGGGGGTTCGGGAAACACCATATATTTT
>medium-sized|TRBD1|TRBJ1-1|TRBV10-1
CASSLTGAGTEAFF
TGCGCCAGCAGTCTGACAGGGGCTGGCACTGAAGCTTTCTTT
>-|TRBD2|TRBJ2-1|TRBV27
CASSTSVQSYNEQFF
TGTGCCAGCAGTACTAGCGTACAATCCTACAATGAGCAGTTCTTC
>medium-sized|-|TRBJ1-2|TRBV5-1
CASSFDGGYGYTF
TGCGCCAGCAGCTTCGACGGAGGCTATGGCTACACCTTC
>-|-|TRBJ1-1|TRBV6-1
CASSPDQRSPKAFF
TGTGCCAGCAGCCCCGACCAGAGGAGCCCGAAAGCTTTCTTT
>medium-sized|-|TRBJ1-1|TRBV6-1
CASSEGWGNSNTEAFF
TGTGCCAGCAGTGAAGGGTGGGGAAATTCTAACACTGAAGCTTTCTTT
>-|-|TRBJ2-1|TRBV11-2
CASTFWAGENNEQFF
TGTGCCAGCACGTTCTGGGCAGGAGAAAACAATGAGCAGTTCTTC
>few|-|TRBJ1-1|TRBV2
CASDLTGGGYPEAFF
TGTGCCAGCGACTTGACTGGCGGGGGGTATCCTGAAGCTTTCTTT
>few|TRBD1|TRBJ1-2|TRBV6-5
CASILGQGDNYGYTF
TGTGCCAGCATTCTCGGACAGGGTGATAACTATGGCTACACCTTC
>-|TRBD2|TRBJ2-7|TRBV7-8
CASSLLTSGSYEQYF
TGTGCCAGCAGCTTGTTGACTAGCGGCTCTTACGAGCAGTACTTC
>-|TRBD1|TRBJ1-1|TRBV6-1
CASRPGGGEAFF
TGTGCCAGCAGACCAGGGGGAGGTGAAGCTTTCTTT
>-|-|TRBJ1-2|TRBV20-1
CSARVDPQGYGYTF
TGCAGTGCTAGAGTGGACCCCCAGGGGTATGGCTACACCTTC
>-|-|TRBJ1-4|TRBV10-3
CAISESGPEDEKLFF
TGTGCCATCAGTGAGTCGGGACCCGAGGACGAAAAACTGTTTTTT